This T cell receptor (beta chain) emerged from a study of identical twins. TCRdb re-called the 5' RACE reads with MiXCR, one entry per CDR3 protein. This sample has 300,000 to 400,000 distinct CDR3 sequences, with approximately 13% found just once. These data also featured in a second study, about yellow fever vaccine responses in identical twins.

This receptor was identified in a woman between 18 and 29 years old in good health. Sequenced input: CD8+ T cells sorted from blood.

CDR3 region: CSAREVLQRETQYF. CDR3 bases: TGCAGTGCTAGAGAAGTCCTACAAAGGGAGACCCAGTACTTC. This sequence joins TRBV20-1 and TRBJ2-5, with D hard to call. The CDR3 totals 14 residues. From germline, CDR1 is DFQATT and CDR2 SNEGSKA (reference sequence). With 0 bases removed from V and 5 bases from J, the gap between germline ends came to 13 bases.